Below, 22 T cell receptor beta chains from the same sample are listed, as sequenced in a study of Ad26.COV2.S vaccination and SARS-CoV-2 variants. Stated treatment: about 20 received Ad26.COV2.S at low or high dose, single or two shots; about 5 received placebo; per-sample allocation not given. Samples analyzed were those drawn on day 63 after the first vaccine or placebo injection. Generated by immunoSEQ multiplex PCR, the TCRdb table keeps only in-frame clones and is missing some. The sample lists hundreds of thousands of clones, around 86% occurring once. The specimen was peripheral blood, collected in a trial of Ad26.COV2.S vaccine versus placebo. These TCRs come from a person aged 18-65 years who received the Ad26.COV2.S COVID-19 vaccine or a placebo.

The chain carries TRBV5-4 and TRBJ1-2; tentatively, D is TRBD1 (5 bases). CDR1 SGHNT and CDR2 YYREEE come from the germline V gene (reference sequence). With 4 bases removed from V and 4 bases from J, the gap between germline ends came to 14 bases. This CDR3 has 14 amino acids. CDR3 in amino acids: CASSPDKGLYGYTF. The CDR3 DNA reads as TGTGCCAGCAGCCCGGACAAGGGCCTCTATGGCTACACCTTC. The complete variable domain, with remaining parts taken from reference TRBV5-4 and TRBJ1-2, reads ETGVTQSPTHLIKTRGQQVTLRCSSQSGHNTVSWYQQALGQGPQFIFQYYREEENGRGNFPPRFSGLQFPNYSSELNVNALELDDSALYLCASSPDKGLYGYTFGSGTRLTVV.

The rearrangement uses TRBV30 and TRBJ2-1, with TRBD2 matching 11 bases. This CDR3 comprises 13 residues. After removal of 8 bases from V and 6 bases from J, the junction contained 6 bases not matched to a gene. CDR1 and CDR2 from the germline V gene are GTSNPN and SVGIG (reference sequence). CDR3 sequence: CAQEGLAGNEQFF. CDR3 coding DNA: TGTGCCCAGGAAGGACTAGCGGGCAATGAGCAGTTCTTC.

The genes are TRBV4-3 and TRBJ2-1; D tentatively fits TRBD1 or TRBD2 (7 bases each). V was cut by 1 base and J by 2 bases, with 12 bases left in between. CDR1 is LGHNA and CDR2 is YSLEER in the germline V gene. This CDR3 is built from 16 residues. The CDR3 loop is CASSQAAGTAYNEQFF. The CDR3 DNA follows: TGCGCCAGCAGCCAAGCAGCGGGGACAGCCTACAATGAGCAGTTCTTC.

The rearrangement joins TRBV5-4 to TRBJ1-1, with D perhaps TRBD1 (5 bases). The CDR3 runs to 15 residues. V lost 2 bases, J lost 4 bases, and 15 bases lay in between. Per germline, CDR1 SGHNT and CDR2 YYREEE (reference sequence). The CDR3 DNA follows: TGTGCCAGCAGCTTCGACCTAGGGGTCGGCACTGAAGCTTTCTTT. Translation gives CASSFDLGVGTEAFF. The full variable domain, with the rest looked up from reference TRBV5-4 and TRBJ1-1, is ETGVTQSPTHLIKTRGQQVTLRCSSQSGHNTVSWYQQALGQGPQFIFQYYREEENGRGNFPPRFSGLQFPNYSSELNVNALELDDSALYLCASSFDLGVGTEAFFGQGTRLTVV.

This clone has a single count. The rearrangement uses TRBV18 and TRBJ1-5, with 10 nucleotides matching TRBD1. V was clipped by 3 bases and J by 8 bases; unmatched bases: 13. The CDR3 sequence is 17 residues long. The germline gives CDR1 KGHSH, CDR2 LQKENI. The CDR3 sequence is CASSPYSDRGPEEPQHF. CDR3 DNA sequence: TGTGCCAGCTCACCCTATAGCGACAGGGGGCCTGAGGAGCCCCAGCATTTT.

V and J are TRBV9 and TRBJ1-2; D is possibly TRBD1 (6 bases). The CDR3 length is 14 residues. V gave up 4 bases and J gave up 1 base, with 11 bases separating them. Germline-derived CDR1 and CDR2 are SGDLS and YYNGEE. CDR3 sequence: CASSRGYGNYGYTF. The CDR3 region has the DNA TGTGCCAGCAGCAGGGGGTACGGTAACTATGGCTACACCTTC.

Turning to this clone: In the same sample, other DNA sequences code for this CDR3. CDR3 coding DNA: TGTGCCAGCTCACCCGGGACAGGAGTAGGCTACACCTTC. Protein: CASSPGTGVGYTF. V gene TRBV18 combines with J gene TRBJ1-2; 8 bases fit TRBD1. This CDR3 has 13 amino acids. Trimming at V came to 3 bases and at J to 8 bases, leaving 5 bases not matched to a gene. Germline V gene lookup returns CDR1 KGHSH and CDR2 LQKENI. Supplemented by reference TRBV18 and TRBJ1-2, the full variable domain reads NAGVMQNPRHLVRRRGQEARLRCSPMKGHSHVYWYRQLPEEGLKFMVYLQKENIIDESGMPKERFSAEFPKEGPSILRIQQVVRGDSAAYFCASSPGTGVGYTFGSGTRLTVV.

The CDR3 here is CATNEGQFSGNTIYF. The CDR3 DNA follows: TGTGCCACCAACGAGGGACAGTTCTCTGGAAACACCATATATTTT. V and J are TRBV15 and TRBJ1-3, with 7 bases fitting TRBD1. CDR3 length equals 15 residues. V dropped 7 bases and J dropped 0; count of bases not matched to a gene: 6. Germline loops: CDR1 LNHNV, CDR2 YYDKDF (reference sequence).

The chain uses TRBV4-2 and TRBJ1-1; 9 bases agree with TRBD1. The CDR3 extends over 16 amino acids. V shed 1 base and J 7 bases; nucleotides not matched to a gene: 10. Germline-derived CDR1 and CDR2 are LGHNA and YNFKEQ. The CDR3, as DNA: TGTGCCAGCAGCCAAGCCAGCCGGGACAGGGATGGTGAAGCTTTCTTT. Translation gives CASSQASRDRDGEAFF.

CDR3: CASSQDWAEANVLTF. The CDR3 DNA reads as TGTGCCAGCAGCCAAGACTGGGCGGAAGCCAACGTCCTGACTTTC. V usage is TRBV4-2 and J usage is TRBJ2-6; D is unresolved. V gave up 0 bases and J gave up 7 bases, with 10 bases separating them. Germline assignment: CDR1 LGHNA and CDR2 YNFKEQ. CDR3 size: 15 residues.

The CDR3 DNA is TGCGCCAGCAGCTTTGGTAGGGAAATGAACACTGAAGCTTTCTTT. Translation gives CASSFGREMNTEAFF. The chain combines TRBV5-1 with TRBJ1-1; D unresolved. V was shortened by 2 bases and J by 0 bases, with 11 bases between the two germline ends. Germline CDR1 reads SGHRS; CDR2 reads YFSETQ. The CDR3 runs to 15 residues.

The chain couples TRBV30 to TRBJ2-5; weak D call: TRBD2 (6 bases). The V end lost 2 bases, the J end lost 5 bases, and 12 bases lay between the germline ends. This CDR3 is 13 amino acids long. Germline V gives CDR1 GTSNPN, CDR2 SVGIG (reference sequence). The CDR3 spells CAWSIGGGETQYF. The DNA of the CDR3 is TGTGCCTGGAGTATCGGCGGAGGGGAGACCCAGTACTTC.

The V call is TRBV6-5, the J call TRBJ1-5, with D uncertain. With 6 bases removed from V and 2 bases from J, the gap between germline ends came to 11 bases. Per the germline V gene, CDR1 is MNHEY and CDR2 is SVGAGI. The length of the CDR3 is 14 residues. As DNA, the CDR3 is TGTGCCAGCAGCCGAGGACGGGGCAATCAGCCCCAGCATTTT. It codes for CASSRGRGNQPQHF.

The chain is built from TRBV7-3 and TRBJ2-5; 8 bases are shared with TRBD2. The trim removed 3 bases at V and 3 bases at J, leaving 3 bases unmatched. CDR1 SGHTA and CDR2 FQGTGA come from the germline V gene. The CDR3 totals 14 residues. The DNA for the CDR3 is TGTGCCAGCAGCTTGGGACTAGGGAAAGAGACCCAGTACTTC. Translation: CASSLGLGKETQYF.

CDR3: CASTVAIGDSPLHF. The CDR3 DNA follows: TGTGCCAGCACCGTGGCAATTGGCGATTCACCCCTCCACTTT. The chain links TRBV6-5 to TRBJ1-6, with unresolved D. Trimming removed 7 bases at V and 8 bases at J, with 15 bases between. Germline CDR1 MNHEY, CDR2 SVGAGI. The CDR3 is 14 residues long.

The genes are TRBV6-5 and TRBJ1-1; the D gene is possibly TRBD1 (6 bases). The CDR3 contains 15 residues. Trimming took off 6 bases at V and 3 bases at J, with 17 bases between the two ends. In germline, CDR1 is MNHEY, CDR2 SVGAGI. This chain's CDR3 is CASRAPGGEHTEAFF. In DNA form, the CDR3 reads TGTGCCAGCAGGGCCCCGGGGGGCGAACACACTGAAGCTTTCTTT.

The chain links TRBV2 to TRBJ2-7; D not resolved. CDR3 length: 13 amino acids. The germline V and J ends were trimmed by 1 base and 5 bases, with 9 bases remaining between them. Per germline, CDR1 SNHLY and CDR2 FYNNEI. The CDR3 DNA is TGTGCCAGCAGTGAAGGACAAGTCCACGAGCAGTACTTC. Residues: CASSEGQVHEQYF.

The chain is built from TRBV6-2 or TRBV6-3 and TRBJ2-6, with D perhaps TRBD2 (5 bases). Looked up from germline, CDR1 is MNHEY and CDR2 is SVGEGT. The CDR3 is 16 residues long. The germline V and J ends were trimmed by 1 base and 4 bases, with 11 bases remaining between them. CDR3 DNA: TGTGCCAGCAGTTACTTTATCGGGAACGGGGCCAACGTCCTGACTTTC. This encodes CASSYFIGNGANVLTF.

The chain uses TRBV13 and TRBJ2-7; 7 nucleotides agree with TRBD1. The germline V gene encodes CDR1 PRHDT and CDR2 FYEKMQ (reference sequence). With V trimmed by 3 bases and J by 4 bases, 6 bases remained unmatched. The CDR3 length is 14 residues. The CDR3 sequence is CASSFIGQEYEQYF. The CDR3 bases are TGTGCCAGCAGCTTTATCGGACAGGAATACGAGCAGTACTTC.

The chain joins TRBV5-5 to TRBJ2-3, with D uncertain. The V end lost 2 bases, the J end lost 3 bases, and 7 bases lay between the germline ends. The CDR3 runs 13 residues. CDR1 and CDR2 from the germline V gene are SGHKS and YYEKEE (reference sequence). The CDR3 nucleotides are TGTGCCAGCAGCTTTTCCGAAACAGATACGCAGTATTTT. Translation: CASSFSETDTQYF.

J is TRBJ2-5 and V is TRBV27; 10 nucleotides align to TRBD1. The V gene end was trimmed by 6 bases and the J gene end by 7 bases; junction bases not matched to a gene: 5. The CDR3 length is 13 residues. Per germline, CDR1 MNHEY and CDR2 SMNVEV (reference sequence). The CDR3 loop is CASRATGGLTQYF. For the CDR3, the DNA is TGTGCCAGCAGAGCGACAGGGGGCTTGACCCAGTACTTC.

Written as DNA, the CDR3 is TGTGCCAGCAAGGGACTAGCGGGGGGGGCAGAGACCCAGTACTTC. This sequence encodes CASKGLAGGAETQYF. The V call is TRBV6-5, the J call TRBJ2-5, with TRBD2 matching 16 bases. Germline lookup yields CDR1 MNHEY and CDR2 SVGAGI. The length of the CDR3 is 15 residues. The ends lost 7 bases at V and 4 bases at J; junction bases unmatched: 3.